This T cell receptor (beta chain) was recovered during a study of blood T cell repertoires in COVID-19. As for the study in general: Recovery among Cohort 3 donors was established by two negative PCRs, clearance, or symptom resolution. Spain, Italy and the United States supplied samples that represented acute and convalescent COVID-19.

The germline V gene encodes CDR1 LGHDT and CDR2 YNNKEL (reference sequence). The CDR3 has 13 residues. V lost 8 bases and J 2 bases, leaving 12 bases between the germline ends. A single count supports this clone. Cohorts were determined from participant-reported clinical history. Repertoires were generated with immunoSEQ multiplex PCR, while TCRdb's copy carries only in-frame clones and drops some. The table records under 300,000 clones, more than 70% of them present only once. Input material: PBMCs or T cells enriched from blood (not recorded which). The chain carries TRBV3-1 (or the pseudogene TRBV3-2) and TRBJ1-2; perhaps TRBD1 as D (5 bases). The origin of this receptor is a woman aged 60-75 years in a cohort exposed to, infected with or recovered from COVID-19 (not recorded which). CDR3 in DNA: TGTGCCAGCTCTTGGGAGGGGAACTATGGCTACACCTTC. Protein sequence: CASSWEGNYGYTF.